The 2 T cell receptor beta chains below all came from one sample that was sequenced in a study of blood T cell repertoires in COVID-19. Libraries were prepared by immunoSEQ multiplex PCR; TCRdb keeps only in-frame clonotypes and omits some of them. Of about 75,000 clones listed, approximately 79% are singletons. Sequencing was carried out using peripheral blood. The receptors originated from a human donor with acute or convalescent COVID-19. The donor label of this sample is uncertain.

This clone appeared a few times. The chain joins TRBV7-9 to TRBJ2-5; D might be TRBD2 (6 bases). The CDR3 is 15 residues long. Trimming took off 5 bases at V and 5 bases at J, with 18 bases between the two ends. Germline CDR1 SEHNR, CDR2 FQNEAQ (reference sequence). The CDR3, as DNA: TGTGCCAGCAGCGCCGGGACTCACCTGGGGGAGACCCAGTACTTC. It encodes CASSAGTHLGETQYF.

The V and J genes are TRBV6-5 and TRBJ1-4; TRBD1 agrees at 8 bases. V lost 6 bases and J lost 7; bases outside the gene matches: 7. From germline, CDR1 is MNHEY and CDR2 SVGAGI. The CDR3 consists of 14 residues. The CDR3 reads CASRRTGRLEKLFF. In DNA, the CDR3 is TGTGCCAGCAGGCGGACAGGGCGACTTGAAAAACTGTTTTTT.